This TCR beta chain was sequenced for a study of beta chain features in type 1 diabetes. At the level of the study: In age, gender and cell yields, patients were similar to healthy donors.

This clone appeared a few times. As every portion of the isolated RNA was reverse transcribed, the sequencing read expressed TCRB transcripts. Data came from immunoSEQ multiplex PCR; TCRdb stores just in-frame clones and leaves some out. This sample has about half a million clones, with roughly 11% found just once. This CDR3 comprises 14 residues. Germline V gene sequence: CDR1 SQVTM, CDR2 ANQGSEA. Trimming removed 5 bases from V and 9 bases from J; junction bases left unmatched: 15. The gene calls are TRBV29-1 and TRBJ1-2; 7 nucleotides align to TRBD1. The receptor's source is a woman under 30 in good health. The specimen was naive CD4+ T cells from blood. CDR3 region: CSVSDRASGYRYTF. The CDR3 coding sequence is TGCAGCGTTTCCGACAGGGCCTCGGGATATCGCTACACCTTC.